This T cell receptor (beta chain) was captured in a study of T cells in Graves' hyperthyroidism and ophthalmopathy. Using RNA transcripts as the source, TCR beta CDR3 regions were amplified. A first-round RT-PCR of the TCR CDR3 used the HTBI primer set. TCRdb re-called the multiplex PCR reads through MiXCR, storing one row per CDR3 protein. The table includes 500,000 to 600,000 distinct CDR3 sequences, approximately 44% detected once. Notes on this clonotype: Its target is unknown.

Germline CDR1 reads SGHTA; CDR2 reads FQGTGA. V dropped 5 bases and J dropped 3; count of bases not matched to a gene: 10. The CDR3 is 15 residues long. Diagnosis rested on symptoms, serum thyroxine and TRAb, thyroid ultrasound, and orbital computed tomography. Study-wide findings and caveats: Within blood appeared most thyroid clonotypes that had expanded above 0.001. Ophthalmopathy was distinguished from stable hyperthyroidism by 13 V-J signatures. Onset of ophthalmopathy came a median approximately 6.8 months after the model predicted it.

This TCR was recovered from an adult woman with Graves' disease, either hyperthyroidism or ophthalmopathy (not recorded which). The sequenced material came from peripheral blood or thyroid tissue (not recorded which). This chain joins TRBV7-3 and TRBJ2-7, with 7 nucleotides matching TRBD1. The CDR3 sequence: CASSPVPHRGYEQYF. The CDR3 DNA sequence: TGTGCCAGCAGCCCGGTTCCCCACAGGGGCTACGAGCAGTACTTC.